Listed below are T cell receptor beta chains from one sample, sequenced in a study of CD8 T cells in Susac syndrome. From the immunoSEQ multiplex PCR reads, TCRdb called clonotypes with MiXCR, one entry per CDR3 protein. The sample consists of 75,000 to 100,000 distinct CDR3 sequences, 94% of them appearing once. The specimen was CD8+ T cells from PBMCs. The receptors come from a human donor with Susac syndrome. CDR3s include the opening cysteine and the closing phenylalanine or tryptophan. D genes are given only for firm matches. Clone size is stated in some rows and not others, as once, few, many or a class when expanded.

clone_size	d_call	v_call	cdr3_length	j_call	cdr3_nt	cdr3_aa
NA	NA	TRBV6-2/TRBV6-3	15	TRBJ2-4	TGTGCCAGCAGTTACTCGGAGAGGGAAACCAACATTCAGTACTTC	CASSYSERETNIQYF
NA	NA	TRBV2	11	TRBJ1-2	TGTGCCAGCCGGGAGGAATATGGCTACACCTTC	CASREEYGYTF
NA	NA	TRBV5-6	16	TRBJ2-7	TGTGCCAGCAGCCAACAGCTCCGGGACGCCACCTACGAGCAGTACTTC	CASSQQLRDATYEQYF
NA	NA	TRBV29-1	15	TRBJ2-1	TGCAGCGTTGAAGATGGGGGGACGGACGACAATGAGCAGTTCTTC	CSVEDGGTDDNEQFF
NA	TRBD2	TRBV5-1	18	TRBJ2-1	TGCGCCAGCAGCAACGGACTAGCGGGGGGCTCGGTCTACAATGAGCAGTTCTTC	CASSNGLAGGSVYNEQFF
NA	TRBD2	TRBV7-8	18	TRBJ2-7	TGTGCCAGCAGCTTAGCGCTAGCGGGGGGACCCTTTAACTACGAGCAGTACTTC	CASSLALAGGPFNYEQYF
NA	TRBD1	TRBV29-1	13	TRBJ2-7	TGCAGCGTTTTTGACAGGGCTCAGGTCGAGCAGTACTTC	CSVFDRAQVEQYF
NA	TRBD1	TRBV27	14	TRBJ2-2	TGTGCCAGCAGGGAGGACAGGGCCACCGGGGAGCTGTTTTTT	CASREDRATGELFF
NA	NA	TRBV29-1	13	TRBJ1-1	TGCAGCGTTGGAGGGAAAGGAGGCACTGAAGCTTTCTTT	CSVGGKGGTEAFF
NA	TRBD2	TRBV7-8	15	TRBJ2-1	TGTGCCAGCAGCTTATCGGGGGGAGTAGACAATGAGCAGTTCTTC	CASSLSGGVDNEQFF
NA	TRBD2	TRBV27	15	TRBJ2-7	TGTGCCAGCAGCTATAGCGGGAGAATGTCCTACGAGCAGTACTTC	CASSYSGRMSYEQYF
NA	TRBD1	TRBV7-9	13	TRBJ1-1	TGTGCCAGCGCCGACAGGGAGAACACTGAAGCTTTCTTT	CASADRENTEAFF
once	NA	TRBV19	16	TRBJ1-6	TGTGCCAGTAGTATCGAACAGGGACACTATAATTCACCCCTCCACTTT	CASSIEQGHYNSPLHF
NA	TRBD2	TRBV13	14	TRBJ2-7	TGTGCCAGCAGCTTTAGCGGGAGGGTCTACGAGCAGTACTTC	CASSFSGRVYEQYF
NA	TRBD1	TRBV20-1	12	TRBJ1-2	TGCAGTGCCTCAGGGGGCGGAAATGGCTACACCTTC	CSASGGGNGYTF
NA	NA	TRBV11-2	11	TRBJ2-5	TGTGCCAGCAGCTCCTCGGAGACCCAGTACTTC	CASSSSETQYF
NA	NA	TRBV16	16	TRBJ1-5	TGTGCCAGCAGCCAATCCGGAAACATCGGCAATCAGCCCCAGCATTTT	CASSQSGNIGNQPQHF
NA	TRBD2	TRBV27	15	TRBJ2-7	TGTGCCAGCAGTTCGGGACTAGCAGGCCTCTACGAGCAGTACTTC	CASSSGLAGLYEQYF
NA	NA	TRBV7-9	15	TRBJ1-2	TGTGCCAGCAGCTTAGCCCCCAGGGTTAGCTATGGCTACACCTTC	CASSLAPRVSYGYTF
few	TRBD1	TRBV29-1	13	TRBJ2-7	TGCAGCGTGGCTTGGACAGGGGTCTACGAGCAGTACTTC	CSVAWTGVYEQYF
NA	NA	TRBV7-9	13	TRBJ2-7	TGTGCCAGCAGCTTGGTGTCTTCGTACGAGCAGTACTTC	CASSLVSSYEQYF
NA	NA	TRBV29-1	12	TRBJ2-3	TGCAGCGTTGGGACTATCACAGATACGCAGTATTTT	CSVGTITDTQYF
NA	NA	TRBV15	15	TRBJ2-7	TGTGCCACCAGCCCGGAAGGAGGTGAGTTCGGCGAGCAGTACTTC	CATSPEGGEFGEQYF
NA	NA	TRBV6-4	17	TRBJ2-2	TGTGCCAGCAATCTCCCAAGCTTCACGACGAACACCGGGGAGCTGTTTTTT	CASNLPSFTTNTGELFF
NA	NA	TRBV14	15	TRBJ2-1	TGTGCCAGCAGCCACGGGACCGGTCCATACAATGAGCAGTTCTTC	CASSHGTGPYNEQFF
once	NA	TRBV19	14	TRBJ2-6	TGTGCCAGTAGTAAGCGCTCTGGGGCCAACGTCCTGACTTTC	CASSKRSGANVLTF
NA	TRBD1	TRBV11-2	17	TRBJ2-7	TGTGCCAGCAGCTTAGATCTGTGGACAGGGAGACCCTACGAGCAGTACTTC	CASSLDLWTGRPYEQYF
NA	NA	TRBV29-1	13	TRBJ1-2	TGCAGCGTTAACTTACAGAGGACATATGGCTACACCTTC	CSVNLQRTYGYTF